The T cell receptor (beta chain) under discussion was sequenced for a study of shared clonotypes between healthy human individuals (dated by TCRdb to 2018 to 2021). With respect to the entire study: Three men and two women, aged 18 to 49 years, made up the cohort. Blood TCR repertoires of four to six healthy adults were deeply sequenced to estimate repertoire size and the extent of clonotype sharing between individuals. To increase sequencing depth and limit assay-specific biases, different laboratories used diverse techniques to prepare libraries and sequence TCR repertoires. Each donor's leukapheresis produced roughly between roughly 0.85 and 10 billion PBMCs.

V loses 3 bases, J loses 6 bases, and the germline ends lie 9 bases apart. The CDR3 goes from the cysteine to the phenylalanine over 13 residues. Only CDR3 DNA is held: 39 bases, read in frame from base 1. CDR1 is given as MDHEN and CDR2 as SYDVKM, both from the germline V gene. This clone was seen ten or more times. Its antigen is not yet known. The record has no base qualities; no much larger clone is one base away. Points the paper makes about the study in general: Pairwise subsampling indicated that sequencing depth was expected to affect the degree of clonotype sharing among donors. Only blood was sampled, and tissue TCR repertoires likely differ from those in blood. The small number of donors limited the genetic and exposure-history diversity represented.

TCR CDR3 regions were amplified from genomic DNA by multiplex PCR using the deep immunoSEQ assay. For each cell subset, the extracted genomic DNA was distributed evenly across all wells of several immunoSEQ 96-well plates, and each plate served as one replicate. Each replicate PCR for unsorted PBMC received about 0.3 ug genomic DNA, equal to 30,000 or so T cell genomes. Ten immunoSEQ deep assay plates were used to sequence the unsorted PBMC genomic DNA. Purified libraries were quantified with a Qubit 3.0 fluorometer, sized on a Bioanalyzer 2100, and re-quantified with the KAPA Library Quantification kit. Every immunoSEQ 96-well plate was sequenced on a separate single-read 150-cycle Illumina NextSeq 550 flow cell. In the original analysis: Because the immunoSEQ output included only junctional sequences and no quality scores, the filtering could not be the same as the filtering used for full-length reads. To assign V/J genes and CDR3, sequences were annotated using PyIR, a Python wrapper for IgBLAST v1.9, with IMGT germline references. Any read was removed if the V/J assignment was weak (E-value above 1e-6), the CDR3 was missing, or the read contained stop codons, out-of-frame junctions, or ambiguous translated residues. V3J clonotypes were defined as sequences sharing the same inferred V gene, J gene, and CDR3 amino acid sequence. To compute the percentage overlap between repertoires, the number of shared unique clonotypes was divided by the size of the smaller repertoire. RTK rarefaction, the Chao1 estimator, and Recon v2.1 estimates of unobserved clonotypes were used to assess repertoire richness. Imported from immuneACCESS, the table was reduced by TCRdb to in-frame sequences with V and J called. These copies leave out some clones; in studies compared against another copy, an unresolved V gene accounts for under half, and the cause of the remainder is not known. V, J and clone size were drawn from that table, and D and trimming were deduced from the DNA. The sample table records approximately 480,000 clones; roughly 79% of these occur just once. The ten most abundant clones make up around 13% of the sample.

The donors were healthy, HIV-negative adults with no recently reported acute infections or vaccinations. All donors were Caucasian adults living in Nashville, Tennessee, USA. In the unsorted samples, roughly 90 million PBMCs were counted, and genomic DNA was extracted using the QIAamp DNA Blood Mini kit. After blood collection by leukapheresis, PBMCs were isolated using Ficoll-Histopaque density gradient centrifugation and then cryopreserved in the vapor phase of liquid nitrogen. Sequencing input: PBMCs. Recombination linked TRBV28 to TRBJ2-1, with a weak D call of TRBD2 (5 bases match). The sequence was obtained from a woman in her 40s in good health. Some clones in this sample may be carry-over from other donors' samples. The DNA is TGTGCCAGCAGTTTGGCTAGCCGCAATGAGCAGTTCTTC. Its protein reads: CASSLASRNEQFF.